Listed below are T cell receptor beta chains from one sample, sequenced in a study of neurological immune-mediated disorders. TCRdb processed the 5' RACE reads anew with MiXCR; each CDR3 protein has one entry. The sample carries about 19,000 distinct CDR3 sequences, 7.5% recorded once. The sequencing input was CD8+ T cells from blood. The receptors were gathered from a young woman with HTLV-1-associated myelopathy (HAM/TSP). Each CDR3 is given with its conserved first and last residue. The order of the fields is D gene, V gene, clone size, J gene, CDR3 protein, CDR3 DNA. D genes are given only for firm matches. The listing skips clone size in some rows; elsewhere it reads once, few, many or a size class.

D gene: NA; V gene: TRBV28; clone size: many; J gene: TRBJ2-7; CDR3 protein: CASRTSQGREQYF; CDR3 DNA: TGTGCCAGCAGGACGTCCCAGGGGCGCGAGCAGTACTTC
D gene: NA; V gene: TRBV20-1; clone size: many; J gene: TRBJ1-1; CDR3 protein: CSARQGDTEAFF; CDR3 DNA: TGCAGTGCTAGACAGGGAGATACTGAAGCTTTCTTT
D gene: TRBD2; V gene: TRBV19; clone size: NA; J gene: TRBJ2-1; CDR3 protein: CASSMYHLTSGGYNEQFF; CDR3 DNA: TGTGCCAGTAGTATGTACCACCTTACTAGCGGGGGATACAATGAGCAGTTCTTC
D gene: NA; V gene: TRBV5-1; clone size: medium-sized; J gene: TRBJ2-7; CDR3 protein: CASSVGYEQYF; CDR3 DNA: TGCGCCAGCAGCGTCGGCTACGAGCAGTACTTC
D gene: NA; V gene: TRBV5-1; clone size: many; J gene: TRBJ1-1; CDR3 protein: CASSSGSTEAFF; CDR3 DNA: TGCGCCAGCAGCTCAGGTAGCACTGAAGCTTTCTTT
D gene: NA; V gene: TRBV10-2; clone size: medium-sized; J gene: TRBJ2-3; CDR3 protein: CASSGRTDTQYF; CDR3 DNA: TGCGCCAGCAGTGGAAGAACAGATACGCAGTATTTT
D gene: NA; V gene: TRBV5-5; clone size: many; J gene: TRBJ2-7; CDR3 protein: CASSYLWGANYEQYF; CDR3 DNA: TGTGCCAGCAGCTATCTTTGGGGTGCTAACTACGAGCAGTACTTC
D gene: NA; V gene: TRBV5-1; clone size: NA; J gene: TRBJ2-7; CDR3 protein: CASSLTDYEQYF; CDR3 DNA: TGCGCCAGCAGTCTGACAGATTACGAGCAGTACTTC
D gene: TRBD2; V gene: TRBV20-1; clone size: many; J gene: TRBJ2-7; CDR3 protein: CSARVAGETYEQYF; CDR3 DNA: TGCAGTGCTAGGGTGGCGGGGGAAACCTACGAGCAGTACTTC
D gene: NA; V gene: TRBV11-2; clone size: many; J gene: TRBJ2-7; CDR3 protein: CASSLDQGNYYEQYF; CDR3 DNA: TGTGCCAGCAGCTTAGACCAGGGAAATTACTACGAGCAGTACTTC
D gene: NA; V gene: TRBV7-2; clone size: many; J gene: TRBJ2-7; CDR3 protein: CASSLGLGNYEQYF; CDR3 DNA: TGTGCCAGCAGCTTAGGTCTGGGAAACTACGAGCAGTACTTC
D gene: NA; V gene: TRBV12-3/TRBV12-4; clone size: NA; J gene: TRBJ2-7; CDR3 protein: CASSFYICSAVERGGMTYEQYF; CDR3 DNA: NA
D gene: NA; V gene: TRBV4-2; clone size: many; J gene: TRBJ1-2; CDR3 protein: CASSQPGGYTF; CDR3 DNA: TGTGCCAGCAGCCAACCCGGTGGCTACACCTTC
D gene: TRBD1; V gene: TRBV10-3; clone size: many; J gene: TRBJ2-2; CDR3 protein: CAISEAPGQGAHSNTGELFF; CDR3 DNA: TGTGCCATCAGTGAGGCGCCGGGACAGGGGGCTCATTCCAACACCGGGGAGCTGTTTTTT
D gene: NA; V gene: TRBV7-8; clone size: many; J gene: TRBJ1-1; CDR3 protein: CASSLDTPTEAFF; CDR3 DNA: TGTGCCAGCAGCTTGGACACTCCAACTGAAGCTTTCTTT
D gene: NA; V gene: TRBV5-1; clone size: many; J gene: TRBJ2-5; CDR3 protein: CASREAQETQYF; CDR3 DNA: TGCGCCAGCAGGGAGGCCCAAGAGACCCAGTACTTC
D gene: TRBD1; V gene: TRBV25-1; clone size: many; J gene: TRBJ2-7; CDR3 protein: CASSEYSREGGHEQYF; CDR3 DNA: TGTGCCAGCAGTGAATATTCAAGGGAAGGGGGCCACGAGCAGTACTTC
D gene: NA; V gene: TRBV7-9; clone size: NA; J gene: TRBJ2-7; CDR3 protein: CASSLVHLTDTYEQYF; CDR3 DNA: TGTGCCAGCAGCCTGGTTCATCTCACTGATACCTACGAGCAGTACTTC
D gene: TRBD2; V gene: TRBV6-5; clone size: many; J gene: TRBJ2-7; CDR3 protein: CASSVTSGGTYEQYF; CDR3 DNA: TGTGCCAGCAGTGTCACTAGCGGGGGTACCTACGAGCAGTACTTC
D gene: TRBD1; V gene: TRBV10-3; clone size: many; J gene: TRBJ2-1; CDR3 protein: CANAQGSSYNEQFF; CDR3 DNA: TGTGCCAACGCACAGGGGAGCTCCTACAATGAGCAGTTCTTC
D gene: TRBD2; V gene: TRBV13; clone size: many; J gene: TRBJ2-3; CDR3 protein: CASSLISGGFPPDTQYF; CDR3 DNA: TGTGCCAGCAGCTTGATTAGCGGGGGTTTCCCGCCAGATACGCAGTATTTT
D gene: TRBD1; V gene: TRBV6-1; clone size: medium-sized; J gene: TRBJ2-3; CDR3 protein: CASSEIGGGTDTQYF; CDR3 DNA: TGTGCCAGCAGTGAAATAGGGGGCGGCACAGATACGCAGTATTTT
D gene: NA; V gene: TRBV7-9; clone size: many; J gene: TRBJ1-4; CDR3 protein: CASSLSDSPNEKLFF; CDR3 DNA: TGTGCCAGCAGCTTATCGGACAGCCCCAATGAAAAACTGTTTTTT
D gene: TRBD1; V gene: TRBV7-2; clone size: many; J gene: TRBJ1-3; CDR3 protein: CASSLTDRGIAGNTIYF; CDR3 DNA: TGTGCCAGCAGCCTGACGGACAGGGGGATCGCTGGAAACACCATATATTTT
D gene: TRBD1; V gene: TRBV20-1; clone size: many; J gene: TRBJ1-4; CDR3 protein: CSARPSGGLRGEKLFF; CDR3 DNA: TGCAGTGCTAGACCTTCAGGGGGCCTAAGGGGCGAAAAACTGTTTTTT
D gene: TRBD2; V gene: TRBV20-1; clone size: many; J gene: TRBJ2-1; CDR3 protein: CSAETSGHNEQFF; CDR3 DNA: TGCAGTGCTGAGACTAGCGGACACAATGAGCAGTTCTTC
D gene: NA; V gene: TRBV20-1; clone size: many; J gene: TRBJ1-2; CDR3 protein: CSARGLEGVGYGYTF; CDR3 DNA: TGCAGTGCTAGAGGTTTAGAGGGTGTGGGGTATGGCTACACCTTC
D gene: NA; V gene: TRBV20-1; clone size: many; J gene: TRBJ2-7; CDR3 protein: CSAATVGGLYEQYF; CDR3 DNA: TGCAGTGCTGCGACTGTTGGGGGGCTATACGAGCAGTACTTC
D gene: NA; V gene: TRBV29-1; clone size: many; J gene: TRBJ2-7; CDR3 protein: CSVEVGQPLSQYF; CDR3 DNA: TGCAGCGTTGAAGTTGGACAGCCACTTTCGCAGTACTTC
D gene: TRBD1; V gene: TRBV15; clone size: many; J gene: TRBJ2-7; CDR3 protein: CATSRTTGAEQYF; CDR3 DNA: TGTGCCACCAGCAGAACCACAGGGGCCGAGCAGTACTTC
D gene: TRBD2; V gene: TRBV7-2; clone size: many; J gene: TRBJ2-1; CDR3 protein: CASSFTSGSNEQFF; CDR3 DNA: TGTGCCAGCAGCTTTACTAGCGGGTCCAATGAGCAGTTCTTC
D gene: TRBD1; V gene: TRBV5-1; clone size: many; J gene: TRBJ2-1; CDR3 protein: CASSFGQGAQDEQFF; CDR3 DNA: TGCGCCAGCAGCTTTGGACAGGGGGCACAGGATGAGCAGTTCTTC
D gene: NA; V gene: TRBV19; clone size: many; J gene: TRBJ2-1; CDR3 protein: CASSQTGGPREQFF; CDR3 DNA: TGTGCCAGTAGCCAGACCGGGGGGCCCAGGGAGCAGTTCTTC
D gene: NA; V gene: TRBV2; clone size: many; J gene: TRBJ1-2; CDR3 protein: CASINQAPNYGYTF; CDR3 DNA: TGTGCCAGCATCAACCAAGCGCCTAACTATGGCTACACCTTC
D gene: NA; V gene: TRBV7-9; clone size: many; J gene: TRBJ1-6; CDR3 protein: CASSSGQAGIPNSPLHF; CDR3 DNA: TGTGCCAGCAGCTCGGGGCAGGCGGGGATACCCAATTCACCCCTCCACTTT
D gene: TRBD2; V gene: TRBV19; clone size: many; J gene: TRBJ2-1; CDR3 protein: CASSITSGSNEQFF; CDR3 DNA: TGTGCCAGTAGTATCACTAGCGGCAGTAATGAGCAGTTCTTC
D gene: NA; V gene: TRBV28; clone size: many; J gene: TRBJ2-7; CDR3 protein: CASSFGRTYEQYF; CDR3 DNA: TGTGCCAGCAGTTTTGGGCGGACCTACGAGCAGTACTTC
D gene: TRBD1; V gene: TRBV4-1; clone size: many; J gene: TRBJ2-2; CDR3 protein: CASSRRTGQDGELFF; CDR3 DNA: TGCGCCAGCAGCCGCCGTACGGGACAGGACGGGGAGCTGTTTTTT
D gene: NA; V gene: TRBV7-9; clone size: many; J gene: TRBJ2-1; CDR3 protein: CASSLFGDYNEQFF; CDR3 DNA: TGTGCCAGCAGCTTATTCGGTGACTACAATGAGCAGTTCTTC
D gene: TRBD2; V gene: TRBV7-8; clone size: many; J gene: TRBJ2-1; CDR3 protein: CASSSSRLAGGTYNEQFF; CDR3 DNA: TGTGCCAGCAGCTCTTCACGGCTAGCGGGGGGTACCTACAATGAGCAGTTCTTC
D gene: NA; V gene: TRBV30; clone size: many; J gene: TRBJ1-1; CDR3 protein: CAWSVVYKNTEAFF; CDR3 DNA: TGTGCCTGGAGTGTCGTGTATAAGAACACTGAAGCTTTCTTT
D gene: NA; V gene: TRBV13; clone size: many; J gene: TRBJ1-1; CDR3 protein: CASNTWGNTEAFF; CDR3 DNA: TGTGCCAGCAACACCTGGGGGAACACTGAAGCTTTCTTT
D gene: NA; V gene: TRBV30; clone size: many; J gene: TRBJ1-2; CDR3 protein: CAWSAGTGDGYTF; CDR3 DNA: TGTGCCTGGAGTGCCGGGACCGGGGATGGCTACACCTTC
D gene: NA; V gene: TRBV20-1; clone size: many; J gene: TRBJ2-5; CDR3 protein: CSARFSGQETQYF; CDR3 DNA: TGCAGTGCTAGATTTTCGGGGCAAGAGACCCAGTACTTC